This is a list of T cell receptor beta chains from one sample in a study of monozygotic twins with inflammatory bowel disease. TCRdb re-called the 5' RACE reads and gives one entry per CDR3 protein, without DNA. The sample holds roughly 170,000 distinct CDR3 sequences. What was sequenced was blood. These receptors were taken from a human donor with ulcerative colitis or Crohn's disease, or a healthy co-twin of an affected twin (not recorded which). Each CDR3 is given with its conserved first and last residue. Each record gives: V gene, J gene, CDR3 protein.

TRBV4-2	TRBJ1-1	CASSRQGAPEAFF
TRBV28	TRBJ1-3	CASSPPRVSSGNTIYF
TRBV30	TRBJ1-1	CAWSVWGQVTEAFF
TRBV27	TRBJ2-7	CASSTENRQYF
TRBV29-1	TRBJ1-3	CSVAYVSGNTIYF
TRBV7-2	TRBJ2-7	CASSLLAGPYEQYF
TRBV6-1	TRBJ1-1	CASPMNTEAFF
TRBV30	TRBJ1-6	CAWTIQSNSPLHF
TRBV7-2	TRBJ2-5	CASSSLGETQYF
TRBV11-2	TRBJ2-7	CASSLVGAYEQYF
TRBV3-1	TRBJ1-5	CASSPSGGGQPQHF
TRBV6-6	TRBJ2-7	CASTSRQGVDEQYF
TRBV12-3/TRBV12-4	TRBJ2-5	CASRPGQGYQETQYF
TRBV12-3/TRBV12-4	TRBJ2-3	CASSLSGEGTDTQYF
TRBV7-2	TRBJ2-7	CASSLGGRVSSYEQYF
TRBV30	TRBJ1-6	CAWSRGEYNSPLHF
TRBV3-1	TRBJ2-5	CASSQISWETQYF
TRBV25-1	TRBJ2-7	CASSASSKGLGSYEQYF
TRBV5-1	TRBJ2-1	CASSLAGGQHEQFF
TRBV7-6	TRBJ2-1	CASSLGPRRGLNNEQFF
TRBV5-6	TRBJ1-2	CASSLVRFRENYGYTF
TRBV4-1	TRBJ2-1	CASSQDSAGAFNEQFF
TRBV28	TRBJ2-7	CASSLGLAYEQYF
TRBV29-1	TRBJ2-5	CSVEVLLGTGSWETQYF
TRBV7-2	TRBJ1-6	CASSLEMWQGSDSPLHF
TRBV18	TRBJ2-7	CASSPLPTSGSMVSYEQYF
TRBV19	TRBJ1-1	CASSPNGLRGAGTEAFF
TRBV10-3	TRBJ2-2	CAISESVLAGTGELFF
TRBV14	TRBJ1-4	CASSPQVGLGKLFF
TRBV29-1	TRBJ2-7	CSVSGSSGRGQF
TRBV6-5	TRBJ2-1	CAAGPYNEQFF
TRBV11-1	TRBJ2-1	CASSLEWTSGRYYNEQFF
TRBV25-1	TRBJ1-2	CASRDPGKFYGYTF
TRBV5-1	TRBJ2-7	CASSYSQGAAVSYEQYF
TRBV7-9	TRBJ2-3	CASSRTSGSMGTQYF
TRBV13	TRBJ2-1	CASAEEREELNEQFF
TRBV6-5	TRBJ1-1	CASSNTGTENTEAFF
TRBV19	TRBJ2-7	CACALTGGQYEQYF
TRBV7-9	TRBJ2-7	CASSLSLGPGAFYEQYF
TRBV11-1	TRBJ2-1	CASSPKAGERVTSGSYNEQFF
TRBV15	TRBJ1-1	CATSGWVGVWAEAFF
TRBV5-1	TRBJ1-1	CASSSQGRGLTEAFF
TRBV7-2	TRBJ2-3	CASSNPSGPGEDTQYF
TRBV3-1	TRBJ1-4	CASSQVASGKLFF
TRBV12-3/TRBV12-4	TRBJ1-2	CASSPTGQRIQGGYTF
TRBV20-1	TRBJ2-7	CSAQSPHGGKYEQYF
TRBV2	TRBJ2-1	CASSEYGRRSYNEQFF
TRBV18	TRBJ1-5	CASSPSTGNSNQPQHF
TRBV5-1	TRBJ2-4	CASSLRSPGQGLNIQYF
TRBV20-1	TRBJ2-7	CSAKRVSYEQYF